The next 20 T cell receptor beta chains were all read from a single sample in a study of CD8 T cells in Susac syndrome. It was with random hexamers that about 0.45 to 1 ug RNA was reverse transcribed. TCRdb recomputed calls from the immunoSEQ multiplex PCR reads with MiXCR, one row per CDR3 protein. The sample holds hundreds of thousands of distinct CDR3 sequences, 80% to 90% seen once. Sequencing was carried out using CD8+ T cells from PBMCs. These receptors all stem from a human donor with multiple sclerosis.

The chain has TRBV29-1 and TRBJ2-5; D ambiguous. Germline V gene lookup returns CDR1 SQVTM and CDR2 ANQGSEA. The CDR3 spans 11 residues. The CDR3 loop is CGAVYQETQYF. DNA of the CDR3: TGCGGCGCAGTGTACCAAGAGACCCAGTACTTC.

The chain is built from TRBV5-6 and TRBJ1-4; D is unclear. The CDR3 is made up of 15 amino acids. The germline V and J ends were trimmed by 0 bases and 4 bases, with 10 bases remaining between them. In germline, CDR1 is SGHDT, CDR2 YYEEEE. The CDR3 bases are TGTGCCAGCAGCTTGGCGCAGGCCTTTAATGAAAAACTGTTTTTT. It yields the protein CASSLAQAFNEKLFF.

The CDR3 DNA follows: TGTGCCAGCAGTACATCTGACCGGGACTACGAGCAGTACTTC. Amino acids: CASSTSDRDYEQYF. The chain carries TRBV28 and TRBJ2-7; weak D call: TRBD2 (5 bases). This CDR3 contains 14 residues. Trimming removed 5 bases from V and 3 bases from J, with 14 bases in between. Germline V gene data show CDR1 as MDHEN and CDR2 as SYDVKM.

The V gene is TRBV27, the J gene TRBJ1-1; 8 bases agree with TRBD1. The CDR3 sequence is 14 residues long. The germline gives CDR1 MNHEY, CDR2 SMNVEV (reference sequence). After removal of 6 bases from V and 5 bases from J, the junction contained 8 bases not matched to a gene. CDR3 protein: CASRKGQGGTEAFF. Written as DNA, the CDR3 is TGTGCCAGCAGAAAAGGACAGGGAGGAACTGAAGCTTTCTTT.

The chain couples TRBV13 to TRBJ2-7; D possibly matches TRBD1 or TRBD2 (5 bases each). Germline V gene sequence: CDR1 PRHDT, CDR2 FYEKMQ (reference sequence). The ends were cut back, 5 bases at V and 3 bases at J, with 14 bases in the middle. This CDR3 is built from 14 residues. This CDR3 is CASSHSGANYEQYF. As DNA, the CDR3 is TGTGCCAGCAGCCACTCCGGGGCAAACTACGAGCAGTACTTC.

The chain uses TRBV18 and TRBJ2-7; possibly TRBD2 for D (5 bases). V was clipped by 2 bases and J by 1 base, with 9 bases between them. The germline V gene encodes CDR1 KGHSH and CDR2 LQKENI. There are 14 residues in the CDR3. The CDR3 is CASSPGRQSYEQYF. Written as DNA, the CDR3 is TGTGCCAGCTCACCAGGGAGACAATCCTACGAGCAGTACTTC.

This chain joins TRBV7-9 and TRBJ2-2, with TRBD2 identical over 7 bases. The V gene end was trimmed by 5 bases and the J gene end by 5 bases; junction bases not matched to a gene: 8. Germline values: CDR1 SEHNR, CDR2 FQNEAQ (reference sequence). The length of the CDR3 is 15 residues. CDR3 sequence: CASSPGLVKTGELFF. The CDR3 DNA reads TGTGCCAGCAGCCCAGGACTAGTAAAGACCGGGGAGCTGTTTTTT.

V gene TRBV15 combines with J gene TRBJ1-3, with D tentatively TRBD1 (6 bases). Between the trimmed V and J ends, which lost 5 bases and 8 bases, there was a span of 16 bases. Germline lookup yields CDR1 LNHNV and CDR2 YYDKDF (reference sequence). The CDR3 is made up of 14 amino acids. CDR3 nucleotides: TGTGCCACCAGCTACGAGGGGGGAGCGGACACCATATATTTT. This translates into CATSYEGGADTIYF.

This chain connects TRBV5-6 to TRBJ2-3; 9 bases fit TRBD2. The CDR3 is 14 amino acids. Germline values: CDR1 SGHDT, CDR2 YYEEEE. With V trimmed by 7 bases and J by 7 bases, 10 bases remained unmatched. The CDR3 sequence: CASRSGRPGNTQYF. The CDR3 bases are TGTGCCAGCCGGAGCGGGAGGCCGGGGAATACGCAGTATTTT.

The rearrangement joins TRBV12-5 to TRBJ2-1; 12 nucleotides match TRBD2. The CDR3 totals 18 residues. CDR1 is LGHNT, CDR2 FRNRAP, per germline. Trimming removed 3 bases from V and 9 bases from J; junction bases left unmatched: 15. CDR3 coding DNA: TGTGCTAGTGGTTTTGGAGCCAAGAGACTAGCGGGAGTCAGTGAGCAGTTCTTC. Protein: CASGFGAKRLAGVSEQFF.

This chain uses TRBV27 with TRBJ2-3; TRBD2 aligns across 12 bases. There are 17 residues in the CDR3. Germline V gene lookup returns CDR1 MNHEY and CDR2 SMNVEV (reference sequence). The junction had 6 bases not matched to a gene; V was cut back by 4 bases and J by 1 base. CDR3 region: CASSSRLAGERTDTQYF. The CDR3 bases are TGTGCCAGCAGTTCCAGACTAGCGGGAGAGCGCACAGATACGCAGTATTTT.

The gene calls are TRBV18 and TRBJ2-3; tentative D call: TRBD1 (6 bases). Germline values: CDR1 KGHSH, CDR2 LQKENI. CDR3 length equals 16 residues. V shed 2 bases and J shed 2 bases, with 14 bases lying between them. The chain's CDR3 is CASSPSWDKNTDTQYF. In DNA, the CDR3 is TGTGCCAGCTCACCATCCTGGGACAAGAACACAGATACGCAGTATTTT.

The V gene is TRBV12-2, the J gene TRBJ1-6; TRBD1 is taken as the D call from the table, unchecked against the DNA. TRBV12-2 is designated a pseudogene. The CDR3 spans 14 residues. CDR3 sequence: CASRLVSGESPLHF. The DNA of the CDR3 is TGTGCAAGTCGCTTAGTGTCCGGGGAATCACCCCTCCACTTT.

This clonotype was counted once. The genes are TRBV20-1 and TRBJ2-1; 10 positions agree with TRBD2. The CDR3 totals 14 residues. Germline CDR1 reads DFQATT; CDR2 reads SNEGSKA (reference sequence). DNA of the CDR3: TGCACCTCGGGTGCAGCGGGAGGGCTCAATGAGCAGTTCTTC. Protein sequence: CTSGAAGGLNEQFF.

The chain uses TRBV6-1 and TRBJ1-6; unclear D gene. Trimming cost V 2 bases and J 5 bases, with 10 bases left between them. The CDR3 spans 15 residues. Germline assignment: CDR1 MNHNS and CDR2 SASEGT. CDR3 sequence reads: CASSELWGNNSPLHF. DNA for the CDR3: TGTGCCAGCAGTGAACTTTGGGGAAATAATTCACCCCTCCACTTT.

The rearrangement joins TRBV28 to TRBJ2-7, with a possible D match to TRBD2 (5 bases). The germline gives CDR1 MDHEN, CDR2 SYDVKM. Trimming left V 4 bases short and J 0 bases short, with 22 bases between. The CDR3 is 18 residues long. As DNA, the CDR3 is TGTGCCAGCAGTTCGCCTCCCTGGGCGGAGCGGTTCTCCTACGAGCAGTACTTC. This sequence encodes CASSSPPWAERFSYEQYF.

The J gene is TRBJ2-7, the V gene TRBV6-6, with TRBD2 as a possible D gene (6 bases). Trimming left V 8 bases short and J 4 bases short, with 15 bases between. The CDR3 loop spans 13 amino acids. Germline-derived CDR1 and CDR2 are MNHNY and SVGAGI (reference sequence). The CDR3 nucleotides read TGTGCCAGCGCGGAGGGAGCAGGTTACGAGCAGTACTTC. It codes for CASAEGAGYEQYF.

This clonotype has more than one count but fewer than ten. The chain has TRBV23-1 and TRBJ1-2, with D unclear. TRBV23-1 is noted as an ORF with a role that remains uncertain. Trimming removed 7 bases from V and 3 bases from J, with 15 bases in between. The CDR3 extends over 14 amino acids. CDR3 sequence reads: CASTSGRSDYGYTF. The CDR3 nucleotides read TGCGCCAGCACCTCCGGACGGTCCGACTATGGCTACACCTTC.

The rearrangement joins TRBV30 to TRBJ1-2; the D is unclear. Germline V lookup: CDR1 GTSNPN, CDR2 SVGIG (reference sequence). This CDR3 has 12 residues. V dropped 0 bases and J dropped 4 bases, with 6 bases sitting between them. The CDR3 here is CAWSVPGYGYTF. The CDR3 region has the DNA TGTGCCTGGAGTGTACCCGGCTATGGCTACACCTTC.

The V call is TRBV9, the J call TRBJ2-5; TRBD1 matches at 12 bases. This CDR3 contains 17 residues. After removal of 4 bases from V and 1 base from J, the junction contained 8 bases not matched to a gene. In germline, CDR1 is SGDLS, CDR2 YYNGEE. The CDR3 bases are TGTGCCAGCAGCCTCACGGGACAGGGGGCGAGCCAAGAGACCCAGTACTTC. This sequence encodes CASSLTGQGASQETQYF.